This T cell receptor beta chain derives from a study of blood T cell repertoires in COVID-19. For the study at large: Specimens from acute and convalescent COVID-19 originated in the United States, Italy and Spain. From T cells, B-cell-depleted T cells, or PBMCs came the material, which was cDNA or gDNA.

Original processing notes: Scientists estimated how many nucleated cells there were by amplifying reference gene primers. The table came from immunoSEQ multiplex PCR; TCRdb's copy has only in-frame clones and leaves some out. V and J calls and clone size are given by that table; D and trimming were obtained from the DNA. The sample holds under 300,000 clones, about 87% seen once. The CDR3 is made up of 13 amino acids. The germline gives CDR1 MRHNA, CDR2 SNTAGT. V lost 3 bases and J lost 6; bases outside the gene matches: 3. This chain connects TRBV6-4 to TRBJ2-5, with TRBD2 matching over 8 bases. The sample was peripheral blood. This receptor was identified in a woman in her seventies with active or convalescent COVID-19. The CDR3 DNA is TGTGCCAGCAGTGAGGTAGCGGGGAAGACCCAGTACTTC. Its translation: CASSEVAGKTQYF.